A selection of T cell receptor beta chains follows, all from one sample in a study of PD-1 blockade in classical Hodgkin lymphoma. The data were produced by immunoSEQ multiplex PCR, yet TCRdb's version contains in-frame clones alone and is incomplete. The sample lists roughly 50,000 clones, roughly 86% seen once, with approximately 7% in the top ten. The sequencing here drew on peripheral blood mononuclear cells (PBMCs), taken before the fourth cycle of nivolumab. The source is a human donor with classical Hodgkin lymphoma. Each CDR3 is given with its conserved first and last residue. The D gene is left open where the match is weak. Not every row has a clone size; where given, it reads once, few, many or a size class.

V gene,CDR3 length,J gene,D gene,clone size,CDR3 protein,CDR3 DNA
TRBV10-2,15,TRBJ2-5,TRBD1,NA,CASSVGQGLQETQYF,TGCGCCAGCAGTGTTGGACAGGGCCTCCAAGAGACCCAGTACTTC
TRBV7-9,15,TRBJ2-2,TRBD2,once,CASRSRGSNTGELFF,TGTGCCAGCAGATCGCGGGGGTCGAACACCGGGGAGCTGTTTTTT
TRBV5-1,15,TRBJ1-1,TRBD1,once,CASSLEDRRDTEAFF,TGCGCCAGCAGCTTGGAGGACAGGAGGGACACTGAAGCTTTCTTT
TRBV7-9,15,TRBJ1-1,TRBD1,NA,CASSFRQGMNTEAFF,TGTGCCAGCAGCTTCAGACAGGGTATGAACACTGAAGCTTTCTTT
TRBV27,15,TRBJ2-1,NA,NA,CASSVRDGGYNEQFF,TGTGCCAGCAGTGTCCGGGACGGTGGTTACAATGAGCAGTTCTTC
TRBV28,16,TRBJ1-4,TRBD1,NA,CASSSYRGGANEKLFF,TGTGCCAGCAGCTCCTACAGGGGGGGCGCTAATGAAAAACTGTTTTTT
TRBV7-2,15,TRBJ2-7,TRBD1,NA,CASSLLRTGAYEQYF,TGTGCCAGCAGCCTTCTCCGGACAGGCGCCTACGAGCAGTACTTC
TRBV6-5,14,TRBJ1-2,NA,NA,CASSYLGGFYGYTF,TGTGCCAGCAGTTATTTGGGGGGTTTCTACGGCTACACCTTC
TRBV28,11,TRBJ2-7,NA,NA,CASSQNYEQYF,TGTGCCAGCAGCCAAAACTACGAGCAGTACTTC
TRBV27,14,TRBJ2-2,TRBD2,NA,CASKWREGSGELFF,TGTGCCAGCAAATGGCGGGAGGGCAGCGGGGAGCTGTTTTTT
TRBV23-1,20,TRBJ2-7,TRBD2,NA,CASSQSRDALASGALYEQYF,TGCGCCAGCAGTCAATCCCGCGACGCTTTGGCTAGCGGGGCCCTCTACGAGCAGTACTTC
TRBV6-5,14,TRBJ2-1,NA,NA,CASSHGSSYNEQFF,TGTGCCAGCAGCCACGGGAGTTCCTACAATGAGCAGTTCTTC
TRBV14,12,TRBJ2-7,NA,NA,CASSPLGVEQYF,TGTGCCAGCAGCCCCCTTGGCGTTGAGCAGTACTTC
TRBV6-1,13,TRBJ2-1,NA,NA,CASSEGLAPEQFF,TGTGCCAGCAGTGAAGGACTTGCCCCGGAGCAGTTCTTC
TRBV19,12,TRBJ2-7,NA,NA,CATGGDSYEQYF,TGTGCCACCGGAGGGGACTCCTACGAGCAGTACTTC
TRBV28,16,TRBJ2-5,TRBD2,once,CASSSWTSGRQETQYF,TGTGCCAGCAGTTCCTGGACTAGCGGACGCCAAGAGACCCAGTACTTC
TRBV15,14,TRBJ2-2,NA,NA,CATSRDGATGELFF,TGTGCCACCAGCAGAGATGGTGCCACCGGGGAGCTGTTTTTT
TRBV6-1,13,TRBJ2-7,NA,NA,CASILGTKNEQYF,TGTGCCAGCATTCTAGGGACGAAGAACGAGCAGTACTTC
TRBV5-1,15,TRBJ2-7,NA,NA,CASSLSMRGPYEQYF,TGCGCCAGCAGCCTCTCCATGCGGGGTCCCTACGAGCAGTACTTC
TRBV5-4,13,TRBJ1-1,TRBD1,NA,CASSLQGGLEAFF,TGTGCCAGCAGCTTACAGGGGGGCCTTGAAGCTTTCTTT
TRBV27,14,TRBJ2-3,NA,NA,CASSLLLSADTQYF,TGTGCCAGCAGTTTACTACTTTCGGCAGATACGCAGTATTTT
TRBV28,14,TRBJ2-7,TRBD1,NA,CASSLQGVRYEQYF,TGTGCCAGCAGTTTACAGGGGGTAAGGTACGAGCAGTACTTC
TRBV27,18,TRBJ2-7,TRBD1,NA,CASSLSRGTGGFPYEQYF,TGTGCCAGCAGTTTATCCCGCGGGACAGGTGGTTTCCCCTACGAGCAGTACTTT
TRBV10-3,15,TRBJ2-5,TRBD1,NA,CAISESTGQGETQYF,TGTGCCATCAGTGAGTCGACGGGACAGGGAGAGACCCAGTACTTC
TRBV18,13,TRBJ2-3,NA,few,CASSPTQSYTQYF,TGTGCCAGCTCACCCACCCAGAGCTATACGCAGTATTTT
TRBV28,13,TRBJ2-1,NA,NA,CASSLYPYNEQFF,TGTGCCAGCAGTTTATACCCATACAATGAGCAGTTCTTC
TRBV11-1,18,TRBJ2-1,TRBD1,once,CASSLVLQGAEGRNEQFF,TGTGCCAGCAGCTTAGTACTACAGGGGGCGGAGGGAAGGAATGAGCAGTTCTTC
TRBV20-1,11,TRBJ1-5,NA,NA,CSASTDGPQHF,TGCAGTGCTAGTACGGACGGGCCCCAGCATTTT
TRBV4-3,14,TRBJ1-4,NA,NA,CASSTTGGGEKLFF,TGCGCCAGCAGTACTACGGGGGGCGGTGAAAAACTGTTTTTT
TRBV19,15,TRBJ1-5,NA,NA,CASMEAGARNQPQHF,TGTGCCAGTATGGAAGCGGGGGCGCGAAATCAGCCCCAGCATTTT
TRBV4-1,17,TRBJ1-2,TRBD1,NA,CASSQSRDSDLNYGYTF,TGCGCCAGCAGCCAATCCCGGGACAGTGACCTTAACTATGGCTACACCTTC
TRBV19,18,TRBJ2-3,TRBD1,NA,CASSKRTGGPLSTDTQYF,TGTGCCAGTAGTAAGCGGACAGGGGGCCCCCTAAGCACAGATACGCAGTATTTT
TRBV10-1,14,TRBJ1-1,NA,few,CASSVGQGNTEAFF,TGCGCCAGCAGTGTGGGCCAGGGGAACACTGAAGCTTTCTTT
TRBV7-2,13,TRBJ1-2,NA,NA,CASSPDPADGYTF,TGTGCCAGCAGCCCGGACCCGGCGGATGGCTACACCTTC
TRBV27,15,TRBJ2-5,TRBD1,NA,CANSSTTGGGETQYF,TGTGCCAACAGTTCTACGACAGGGGGCGGAGAGACCCAGTACTTC
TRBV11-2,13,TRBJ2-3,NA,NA,CASSLGGADTQYF,TGTGCCAGCAGCTTAGGAGGGGCAGATACGCAGTATTTT
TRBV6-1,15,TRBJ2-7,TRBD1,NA,CASRPGQGSSYEQYF,TGTGCCAGCAGACCAGGACAGGGGAGCTCCTACGAGCAGTACTTC
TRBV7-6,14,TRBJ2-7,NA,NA,CASSLAQASYEQYF,TGTGCCAGCAGCTTAGCACAGGCCTCCTACGAGCAGTACTTC
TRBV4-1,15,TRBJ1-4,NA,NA,CASSQDGPFNEKLFF,TGCGCCAGCAGCCAAGATGGACCTTTTAATGAAAAACTGTTTTTT
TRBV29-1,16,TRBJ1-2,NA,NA,CSVEDRKGIRSYGYTF,TGCAGCGTTGAGGACCGGAAGGGTATAAGGTCCTATGGCTACACCTTC
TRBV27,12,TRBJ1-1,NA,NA,CASSFRGTEAFF,TGTGCCAGCAGTTTCCGGGGCACTGAAGCTTTCTTT
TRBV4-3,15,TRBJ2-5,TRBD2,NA,CASSQDRLAGGRRYF,TGCGCCAGCAGCCAAGATAGACTAGCGGGGGGTCGGAGGTACTTC
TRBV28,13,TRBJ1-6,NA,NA,CASSLTENSPLHF,TGTGCCAGCAGTTTAACAGAGAATTCACCCCTCCACTTT
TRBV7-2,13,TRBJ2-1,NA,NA,CASSLAGADEQFF,TGTGCCAGCAGCTTAGCGGGGGCGGATGAGCAGTTCTTC
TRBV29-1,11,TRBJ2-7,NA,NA,CSVEGSYEQYF,TGCAGCGTTGAGGGTTCCTACGAGCAGTACTTC
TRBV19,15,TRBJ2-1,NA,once,CASRVGASEYNEQFF,TGTGCCAGTAGGGTTGGGGCTAGCGAGTACAATGAGCAGTTCTTC
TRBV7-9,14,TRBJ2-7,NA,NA,CASSLQGSGYEQYF,TGTGCCAGCAGCTTACAAGGGTCGGGGTACGAGCAGTACTTC
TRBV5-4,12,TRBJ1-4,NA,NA,CASSLSGEKLFF,TGTGCCAGCAGCTTGAGTGGTGAAAAACTGTTTTTT
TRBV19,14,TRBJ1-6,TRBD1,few,CASSSRGGNSPLHF,TGTGCCAGTAGTTCCAGGGGGGGGAATTCACCCCTCCACTTT
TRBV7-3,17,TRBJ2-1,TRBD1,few,CASSLYTRDRVGNEQFF,TGTGCCAGCAGCTTATATACTCGAGACAGGGTAGGGAATGAGCAGTTCTTC
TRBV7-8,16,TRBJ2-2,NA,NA,CASSYSSRGNTGELFF,TGTGCCAGCAGCTACAGTAGTCGGGGGAACACCGGGGAGCTGTTTTTT
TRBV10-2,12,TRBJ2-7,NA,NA,CASSANLLEQYF,TGCGCCAGCAGTGCCAATCTCCTCGAGCAGTACTTC
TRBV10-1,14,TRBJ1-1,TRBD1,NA,CASSESGQGTEAFF,TGCGCCAGCAGTGAGAGCGGACAGGGGACTGAAGCTTTCTTT
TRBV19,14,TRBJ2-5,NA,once,CASSMDFLEETQYF,TGTGCCAGTAGTATGGACTTCCTAGAGGAGACCCAGTACTTC
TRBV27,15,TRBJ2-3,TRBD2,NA,CASSYIAGSTDTQYF,TGTGCCAGCAGTTACATAGCGGGTAGCACAGATACGCAGTATTTT
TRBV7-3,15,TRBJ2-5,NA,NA,CASSLTARGRETQYF,TGTGCCAGCAGCTTAACGGCCCGGGGGCGGGAGACCCAGTACTTC
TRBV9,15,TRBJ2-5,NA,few,CASSAWGSGQETQYF,TGTGCCAGCAGCGCATGGGGCTCCGGGCAAGAGACCCAGTACTTC
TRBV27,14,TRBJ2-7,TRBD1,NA,CASRGTDASYEQYF,TGTGCCAGCAGGGGGACAGATGCGAGCTACGAGCAGTACTTC